Presented here are 8 T cell receptor beta chains from one specimen sequenced in a study of OX40 agonist ivuxolimab in advanced cancers. Produced via immunoSEQ multiplex PCR; TCRdb's table is partial and in-frame only. Here the sample spans tens of thousands of clones, about 88% being singletons. Source: CD4+ or CD8+ T cells sorted from blood, taken in a trial of the OX40 agonist ivuxolimab. All receptors come from an adult with an advanced solid tumor such as melanoma, head and neck, liver or kidney cancer.

The gene calls are TRBV9 and TRBJ1-2; 10 positions agree with TRBD1. The germline V gene has CDR1 SGDLS and CDR2 YYNGEE. V shed 3 bases, J shed 8 bases, and the junction held 7 bases outside the gene matches. The CDR3 loop spans 14 amino acids. In DNA form, the CDR3 reads TGTGCCAGCAGCGCCGGGACAGGGGTCATCGGCTACACCTTC. It translates to CASSAGTGVIGYTF. The full variable domain, its missing parts supplied by reference TRBV9 and TRBJ1-2, is DSGVTQTPKHLITATGQRVTLRCSPRSGDLSVYWYQQSLDQGLQFLIQYYNGEERAKGNILERFSAQQFPDLHSELNLSSLELGDSALYFCASSAGTGVIGYTFGSGTRLTVV.

The chain carries TRBV13 and TRBJ2-7, with a weak D call TRBD2 (6 bases). Germline CDR1 and CDR2: PRHDT and FYEKMQ (reference sequence). The length of the CDR3 is 13 residues. V lost 3 bases, J lost 7 bases, and 13 bases lay in between. The CDR3 DNA reads TGTGCCAGCAGCTTCGGGGGACCGGGGGAGCAGTACTTC. Amino acids: CASSFGGPGEQYF. The variable domain in full, with the rest retrieved from reference TRBV13 and TRBJ2-7, is AAGVIQSPRHLIKEKRETATLKCYPIPRHDTVYWYQQGPGQDPQFLISFYEKMQSDKGSIPDRFSAQQFSDYHSELNMSSLELGDSALYFCASSFGGPGEQYFGPGTRLTVT.

This clone was observed a single time. The V and J genes are TRBV28 and TRBJ2-4; the D gene could be TRBD1 or TRBD2 (5 bases each). CDR1 is MDHEN and CDR2 is SYDVKM in the germline V gene. This CDR3 comprises 16 residues. V lost 2 bases to trimming and J lost 8 bases, with 19 bases between them. The DNA of the CDR3 is TGTGCCAGCAGTTTAAGTCCCCAGGGAGCCACCTACATTCAGTACTTC. Translating gives CASSLSPQGATYIQYF. Complete variable domain (other parts from reference TRBV28 and TRBJ2-4): DVKVTQSSRYLVKRTGEKVFLECVQDMDHENMFWYRQDPGLGLRLIYFSYDVKMKEKGDIPEGYSVSREKKERFSLILESASTNQTSMYLCASSLSPQGATYIQYFGAGTRLSVL.

The rearrangement links TRBV28 to TRBJ2-1, with D perhaps TRBD1 (6 bases). Trimming pared 6 bases from V and 4 bases from J, leaving 19 bases between. This CDR3 has 16 amino acids. CDR1 MDHEN and CDR2 SYDVKM come from the germline V gene. Here the CDR3 DNA reads TGTGCCAGCAGCACGGAAGGGGGTGAGCATTACAATGAGCAGTTCTTC. Residues: CASSTEGGEHYNEQFF.

V gene TRBV18 combines with J gene TRBJ1-2; no definite D call. V was pared by 1 base and J by 10 bases, with 13 bases between. The CDR3 totals 13 residues. CDR1 KGHSH and CDR2 LQKENI come from the germline V gene. The CDR3 nucleotides are TGTGCCAGCTCACCACGATTCGGCCTAGACTACACCTTC. Protein product: CASSPRFGLDYTF.

The J gene is TRBJ2-5, the V gene TRBV5-6, with D tentatively TRBD1 or TRBD2 (5 bases each). Deletions cut 4 bases from V and 2 bases from J, with 12 bases between. From germline, CDR1 is SGHDT and CDR2 YYEEEE. This CDR3 has 14 amino acids. This chain's CDR3 is CASSPGTRQETQYF. CDR3 bases: TGTGCCAGCAGCCCCGGGACCCGGCAAGAGACCCAGTACTTC.

The chain has TRBV11-2 and TRBJ2-3, with 7 bases identical to TRBD2. V gave up 0 bases and J gave up 6 bases; unmatched junction bases: 3. The CDR3 has 14 residues. Germline V gene sequence: CDR1 SGHAT, CDR2 FQNNGV. The DNA for the CDR3 is TGTGCCAGCAGCTTAGAGACTAGCCCCGATACGCAGTATTTT. Translating gives CASSLETSPDTQYF. The whole variable domain, remainder taken from reference TRBV11-2 and TRBJ2-3, is EAGVAQSPRYKIIEKRQSVAFWCNPISGHATLYWYQQILGQGPKLLIQFQNNGVVDDSQLPKDRFSAERLKGVDSTLKIQPAKLEDSAVYLCASSLETSPDTQYFGPGTRLTVL.

Here the CDR3 reads CSVERGEGNYGYTF. DNA of the CDR3: TGCAGCGTTGAAAGGGGAGAGGGAAACTATGGCTACACCTTC. The chain recombines TRBV29-1 with TRBJ1-2; tentatively, D is TRBD1 (5 bases). Germline CDR1 and CDR2: SQVTM and ANQGSEA. Trimming stripped 2 bases from V and 2 bases from J, with 12 bases between. The length of the CDR3 is 14 residues.